Listed here is a single TCR beta chain. The CDR3 runs 16 residues. The record originates from a study of blood T cell repertoires in COVID-19. Overall study context: COVID-19 samples from acute and convalescent phases originated in the United States, Italy and Spain. The analysed material was cDNA or gDNA that came from T cells, B-cell-depleted T cells, or PBMCs.

In the study's own analysis: Estimation of nucleated cell counts relied on the amplification of reference gene primers. Here immunoSEQ multiplex PCR was the method, and the copy in TCRdb shows in-frame clones only, minus some. For V, J and clone size, that table is used; D and trimming come from the DNA. The table lists around 190,000 clones, about 88% of them singletons. The origin of this receptor is a woman over 75 with acute or convalescent COVID-19. This chain connects TRBV21-1 to TRBJ2-7; the DNA was not used to check the table's D call, TRBD2. TRBV21-1 constitutes a pseudogene. What was sequenced was peripheral blood. The CDR3 sequence: CASSGTSGKETYEQYF. DNA for the CDR3: TGTGCCAGCAGCGGGACTAGCGGGAAGGAAACCTACGAGCAGTACTTC.